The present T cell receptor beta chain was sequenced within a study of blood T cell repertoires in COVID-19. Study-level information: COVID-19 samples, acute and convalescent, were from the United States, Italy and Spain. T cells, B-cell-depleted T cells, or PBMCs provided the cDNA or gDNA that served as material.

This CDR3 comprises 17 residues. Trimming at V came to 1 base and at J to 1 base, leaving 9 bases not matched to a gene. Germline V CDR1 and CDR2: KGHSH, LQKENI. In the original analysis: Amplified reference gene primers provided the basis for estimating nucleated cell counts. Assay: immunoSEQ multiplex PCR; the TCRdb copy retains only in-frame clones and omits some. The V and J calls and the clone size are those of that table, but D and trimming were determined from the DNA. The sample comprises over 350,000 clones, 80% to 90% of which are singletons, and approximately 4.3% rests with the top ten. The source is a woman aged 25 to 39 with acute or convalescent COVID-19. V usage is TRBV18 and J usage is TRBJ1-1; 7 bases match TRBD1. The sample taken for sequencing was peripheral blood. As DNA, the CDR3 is TGTGCCAGCTCACCACGCTCGAGGGGACAGAAGAACACTGAAGCTTTCTTT. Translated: CASSPRSRGQKNTEAFF.